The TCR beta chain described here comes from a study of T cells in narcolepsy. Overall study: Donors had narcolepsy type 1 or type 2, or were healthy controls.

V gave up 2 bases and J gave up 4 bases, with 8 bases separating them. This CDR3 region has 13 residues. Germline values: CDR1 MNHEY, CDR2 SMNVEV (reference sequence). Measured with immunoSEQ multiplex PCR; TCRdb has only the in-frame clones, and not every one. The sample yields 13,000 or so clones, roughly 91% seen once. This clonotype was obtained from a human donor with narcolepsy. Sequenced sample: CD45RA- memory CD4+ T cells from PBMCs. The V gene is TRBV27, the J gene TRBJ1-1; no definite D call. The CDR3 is CASSLRGSTEAFF. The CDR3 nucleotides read TGTGCCAGCAGTTTACGTGGCAGCACTGAAGCTTTCTTT.